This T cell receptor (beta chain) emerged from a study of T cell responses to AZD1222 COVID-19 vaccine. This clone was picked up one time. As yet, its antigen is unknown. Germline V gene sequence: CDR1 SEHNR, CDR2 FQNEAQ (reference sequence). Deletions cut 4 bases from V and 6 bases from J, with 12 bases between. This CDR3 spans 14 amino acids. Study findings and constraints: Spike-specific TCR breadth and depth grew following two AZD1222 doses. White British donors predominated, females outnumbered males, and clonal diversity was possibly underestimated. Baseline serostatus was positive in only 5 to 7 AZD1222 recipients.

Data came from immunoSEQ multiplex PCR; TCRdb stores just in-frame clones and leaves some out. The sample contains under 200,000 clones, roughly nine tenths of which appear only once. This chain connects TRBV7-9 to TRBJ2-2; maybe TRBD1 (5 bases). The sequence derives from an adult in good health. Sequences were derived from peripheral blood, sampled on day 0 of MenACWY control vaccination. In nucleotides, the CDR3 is TGTGCCAGCAGCTCGATAGGACAAGCCGGGGAGCTGTTTTTT. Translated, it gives CASSSIGQAGELFF.